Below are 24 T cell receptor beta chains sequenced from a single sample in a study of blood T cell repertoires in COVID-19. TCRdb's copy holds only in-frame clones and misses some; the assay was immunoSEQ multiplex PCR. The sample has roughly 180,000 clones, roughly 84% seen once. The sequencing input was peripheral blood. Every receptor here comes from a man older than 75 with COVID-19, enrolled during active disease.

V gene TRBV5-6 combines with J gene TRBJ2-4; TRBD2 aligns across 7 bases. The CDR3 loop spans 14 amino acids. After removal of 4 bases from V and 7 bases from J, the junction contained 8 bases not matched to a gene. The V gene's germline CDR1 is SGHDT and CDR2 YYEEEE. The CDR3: CASSNGRGVNIQYF. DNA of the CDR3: TGTGCCAGCAGCAACGGACGGGGGGTGAACATTCAGTACTTC. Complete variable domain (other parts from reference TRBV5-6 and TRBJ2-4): DAGVTQSPTHLIKTRGQQVTLRCSPKSGHDTVSWYQQALGQGPQFIFQYYEEEERQRGNFPDRFSGHQFPNYSSELNVNALLLGDSALYLCASSNGRGVNIQYFGAGTRLSVL.

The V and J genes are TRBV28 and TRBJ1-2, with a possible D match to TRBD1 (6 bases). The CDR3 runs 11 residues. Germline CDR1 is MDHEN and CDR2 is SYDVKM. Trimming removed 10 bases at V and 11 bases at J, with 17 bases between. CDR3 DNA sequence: TGTGCCACCACAGGGTTCAATCGGTACACCTTC. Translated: CATTGFNRYTF.

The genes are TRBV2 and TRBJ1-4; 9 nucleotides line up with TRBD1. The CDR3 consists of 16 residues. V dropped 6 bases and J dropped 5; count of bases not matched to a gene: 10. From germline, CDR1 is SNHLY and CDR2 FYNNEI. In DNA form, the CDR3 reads TGTGCCAGCAGGGCTACAGGGGGCGGGAGGAATGAAAAACTGTTTTTT. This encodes CASRATGGGRNEKLFF.

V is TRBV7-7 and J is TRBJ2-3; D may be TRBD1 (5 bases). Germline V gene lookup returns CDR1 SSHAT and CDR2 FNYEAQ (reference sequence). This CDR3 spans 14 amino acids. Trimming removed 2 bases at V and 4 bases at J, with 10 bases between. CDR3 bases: TGTGCCAGCAGCTTATATGAAGGGGCAGATACGCAGTATTTT. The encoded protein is CASSLYEGADTQYF.

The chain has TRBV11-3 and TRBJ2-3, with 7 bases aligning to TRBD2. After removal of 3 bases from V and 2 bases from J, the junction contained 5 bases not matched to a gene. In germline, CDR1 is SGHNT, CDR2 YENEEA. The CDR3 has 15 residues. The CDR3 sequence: CASSFGGGVTDTQYF. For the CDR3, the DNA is TGTGCCAGCAGCTTTGGCGGGGGAGTCACAGATACGCAGTATTTT.

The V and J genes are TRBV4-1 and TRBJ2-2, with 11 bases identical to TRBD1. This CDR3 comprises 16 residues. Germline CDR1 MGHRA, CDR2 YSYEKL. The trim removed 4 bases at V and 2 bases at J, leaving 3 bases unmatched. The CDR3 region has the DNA TGCGCCAGCAGCCTCTGGACAGGGGGCAACACCGGGGAGCTGTTTTTT. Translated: CASSLWTGGNTGELFF.

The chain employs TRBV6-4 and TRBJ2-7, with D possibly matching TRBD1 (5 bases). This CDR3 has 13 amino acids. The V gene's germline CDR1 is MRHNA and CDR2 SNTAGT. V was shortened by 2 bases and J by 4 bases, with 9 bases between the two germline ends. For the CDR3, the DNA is TGTGCCAGCAGTGACGGGCAGGGATACGAGCAGTACTTC. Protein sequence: CASSDGQGYEQYF.

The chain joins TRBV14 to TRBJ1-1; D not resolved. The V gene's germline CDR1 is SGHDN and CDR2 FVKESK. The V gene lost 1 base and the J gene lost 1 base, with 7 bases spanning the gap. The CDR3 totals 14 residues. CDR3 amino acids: CASSQVLGNTEAFF. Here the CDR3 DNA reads TGTGCCAGCAGCCAAGTTCTAGGGAACACTGAAGCTTTCTTT.

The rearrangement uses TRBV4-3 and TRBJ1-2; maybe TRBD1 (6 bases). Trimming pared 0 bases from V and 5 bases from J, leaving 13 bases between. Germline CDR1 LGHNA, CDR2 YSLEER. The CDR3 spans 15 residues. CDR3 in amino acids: CASSQDNRATYGYTF. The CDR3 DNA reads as TGCGCCAGCAGCCAAGATAACAGGGCCACATATGGCTACACCTTC.

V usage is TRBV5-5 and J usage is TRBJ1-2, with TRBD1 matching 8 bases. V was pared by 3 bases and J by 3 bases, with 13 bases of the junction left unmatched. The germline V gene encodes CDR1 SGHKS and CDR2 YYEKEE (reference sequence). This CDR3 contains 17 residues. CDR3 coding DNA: TGTGCCAGCAGCTGGGGTTTTCAGGGGGCTGCGGACTATGGCTACACCTTC. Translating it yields CASSWGFQGAADYGYTF.

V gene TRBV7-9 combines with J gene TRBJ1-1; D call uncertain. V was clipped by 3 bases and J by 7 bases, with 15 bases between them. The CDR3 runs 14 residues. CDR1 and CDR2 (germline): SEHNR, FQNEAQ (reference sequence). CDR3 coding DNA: TGTGCCAGCAGCTTTGGGCTGGGAGGAGGTGAAGCTTTCTTT. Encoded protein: CASSFGLGGGEAFF. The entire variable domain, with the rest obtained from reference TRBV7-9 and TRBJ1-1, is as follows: DTGVSQNPRHKITKRGQNVTFRCDPISEHNRLYWYRQTLGQGPEFLTYFQNEAQLEKSRLLSDRFSAERPKGSFSTLEIQRTEQGDSAMYLCASSFGLGGGEAFFGQGTRLTVV.

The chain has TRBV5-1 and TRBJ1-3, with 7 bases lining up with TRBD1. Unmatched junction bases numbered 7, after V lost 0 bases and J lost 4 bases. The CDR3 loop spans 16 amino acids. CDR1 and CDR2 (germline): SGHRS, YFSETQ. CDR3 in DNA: TGCGCCAGCAGCTTGGAATACAGGGGAATGGGAAACACCATATATTTT. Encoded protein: CASSLEYRGMGNTIYF.

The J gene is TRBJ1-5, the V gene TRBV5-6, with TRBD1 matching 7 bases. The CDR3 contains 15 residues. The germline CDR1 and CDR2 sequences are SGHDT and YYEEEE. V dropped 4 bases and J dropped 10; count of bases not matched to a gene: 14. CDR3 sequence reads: CASSLLTGDRGPQHF. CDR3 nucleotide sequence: TGTGCCAGCAGCCTCCTCACAGGGGACCGCGGACCCCAGCATTTT.

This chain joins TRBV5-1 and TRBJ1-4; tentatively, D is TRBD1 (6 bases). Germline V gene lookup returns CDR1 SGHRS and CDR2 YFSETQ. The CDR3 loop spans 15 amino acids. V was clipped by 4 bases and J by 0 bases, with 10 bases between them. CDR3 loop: CASSIDRPTNEKLFF. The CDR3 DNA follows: TGCGCCAGCAGCATCGACAGGCCAACTAATGAAAAACTGTTTTTT.

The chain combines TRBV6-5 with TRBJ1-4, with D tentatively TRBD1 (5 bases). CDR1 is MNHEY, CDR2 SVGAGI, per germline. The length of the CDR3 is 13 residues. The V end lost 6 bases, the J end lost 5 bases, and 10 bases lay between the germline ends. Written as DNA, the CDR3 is TGTGCCAGCAGCGACAGAGAGAATGAAAAACTGTTTTTT. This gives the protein CASSDRENEKLFF.

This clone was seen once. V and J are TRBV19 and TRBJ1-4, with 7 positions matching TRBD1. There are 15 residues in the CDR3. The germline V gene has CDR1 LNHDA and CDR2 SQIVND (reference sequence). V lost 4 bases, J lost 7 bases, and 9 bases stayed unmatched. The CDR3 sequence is CASSRPGQRSEKLFF. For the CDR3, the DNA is TGTGCCAGTAGTAGACCGGGACAGCGAAGTGAAAAACTGTTTTTT. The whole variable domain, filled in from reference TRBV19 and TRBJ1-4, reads DGGITQSPKYLFRKEGQNVTLSCEQNLNHDAMYWYRQDPGQGLRLIYYSQIVNDFQKGDIAEGYSVSREKKESFPLTVTSAQKNPTAFYLCASSRPGQRSEKLFFGSGTQLSVL.

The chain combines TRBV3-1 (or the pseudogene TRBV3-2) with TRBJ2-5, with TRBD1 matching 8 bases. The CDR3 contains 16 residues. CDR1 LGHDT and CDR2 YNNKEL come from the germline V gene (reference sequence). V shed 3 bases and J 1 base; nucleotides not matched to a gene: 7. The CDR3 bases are TGTGCCAGCAGCCACGACAGGGGCTACTCCCAAGAGACCCAGTACTTC. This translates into CASSHDRGYSQETQYF.

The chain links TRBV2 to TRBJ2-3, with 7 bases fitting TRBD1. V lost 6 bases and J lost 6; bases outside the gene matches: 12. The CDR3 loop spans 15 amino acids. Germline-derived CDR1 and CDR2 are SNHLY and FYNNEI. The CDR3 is CASRHEGTGADTQYF. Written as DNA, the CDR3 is TGTGCCAGCAGGCACGAGGGTACAGGGGCGGATACGCAGTATTTT.

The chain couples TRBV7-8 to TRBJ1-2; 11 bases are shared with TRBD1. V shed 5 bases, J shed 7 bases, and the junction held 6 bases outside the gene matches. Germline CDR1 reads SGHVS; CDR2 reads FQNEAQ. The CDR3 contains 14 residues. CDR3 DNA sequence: TGTGCCAGCAGCCCGGACAGGGGGCAGACTGGCTACACCTTC. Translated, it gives CASSPDRGQTGYTF.

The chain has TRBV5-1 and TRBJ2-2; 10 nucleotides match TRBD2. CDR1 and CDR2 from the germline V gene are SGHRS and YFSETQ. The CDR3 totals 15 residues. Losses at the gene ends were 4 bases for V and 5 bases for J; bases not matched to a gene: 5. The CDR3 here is CASSEAGGRTGELFF. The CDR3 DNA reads TGCGCCAGCAGCGAAGCGGGGGGGCGGACCGGGGAGCTGTTTTTT.

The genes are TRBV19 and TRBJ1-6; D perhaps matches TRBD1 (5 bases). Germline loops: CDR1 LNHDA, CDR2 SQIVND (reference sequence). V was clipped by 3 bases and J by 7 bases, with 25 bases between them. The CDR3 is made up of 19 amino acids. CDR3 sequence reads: CASSMTFGTLGVYNSPLHF. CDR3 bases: TGTGCCAGTAGTATGACTTTCGGGACTCTTGGAGTATACAATTCACCCCTCCACTTT.

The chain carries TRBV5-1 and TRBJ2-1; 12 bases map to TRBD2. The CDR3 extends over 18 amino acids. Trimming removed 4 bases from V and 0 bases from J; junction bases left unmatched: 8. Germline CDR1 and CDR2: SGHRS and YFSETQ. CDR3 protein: CASSHWTSGVSSYNEQFF. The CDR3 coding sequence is TGCGCCAGCAGCCACTGGACTAGCGGGGTTTCCTCCTACAATGAGCAGTTCTTC.

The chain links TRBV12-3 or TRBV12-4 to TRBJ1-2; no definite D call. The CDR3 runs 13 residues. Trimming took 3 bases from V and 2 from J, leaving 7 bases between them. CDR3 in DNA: TGTGCCAGCAGTTTGGGCAGAAACTATGGCTACACCTTC. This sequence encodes CASSLGRNYGYTF.

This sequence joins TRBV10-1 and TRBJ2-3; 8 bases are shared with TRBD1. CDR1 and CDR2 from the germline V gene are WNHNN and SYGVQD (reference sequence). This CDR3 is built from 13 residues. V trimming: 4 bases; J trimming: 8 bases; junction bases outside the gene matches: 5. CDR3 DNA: TGCGCCAGCAGTGGGCAGGGGGCTGGTACGCAGTATTTT. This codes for CASSGQGAGTQYF.